This T cell receptor (beta chain) was recorded in a study of control samples from healthy donors and cancer patients. Germline lookup yields CDR1 KGHSH and CDR2 LQKENI. This CDR3 has 20 amino acids. The ends lost 2 bases at V and 0 bases at J; junction bases unmatched: 11. Generated by immunoSEQ multiplex PCR, the TCRdb table keeps only in-frame clones and is missing some. This sample carries some 150,000 clones, roughly 89% of them seen once, and the ten largest clones take approximately 1.5%. The sample taken for sequencing was blood. The receptor comes from a woman under 40 in good health. The chain is built from TRBV18 and TRBJ2-7; 15 positions match TRBD2. CDR3 loop: CASSPSPGLAGGTSSYEQYF. Written as DNA, the CDR3 is TGTGCCAGCTCACCATCTCCGGGACTAGCGGGGGGCACTAGCTCCTACGAGCAGTACTTC. The full variable domain, its missing parts supplied by reference TRBV18 and TRBJ2-7, is NAGVMQNPRHLVRRRGQEARLRCSPMKGHSHVYWYRQLPEEGLKFMVYLQKENIIDESGMPKERFSAEFPKEGPSILRIQQVVRGDSAAYFCASSPSPGLAGGTSSYEQYFGPGTRLTVT.